The 16 T cell receptor beta chains below come from one sample, sequenced in a study of T-cell memory formation after mild COVID-19. TCRdb passed the 5' RACE reads through MiXCR, listing each CDR3 protein once. The profile shows hundreds of thousands of distinct CDR3 sequences, 28% of them singletons. Sequencing was performed on PBMCs or a T cell subset sorted from them (not recorded which). These receptors all come from an adult woman who had mild COVID-19 (a few samples of this study predate the infection). Cell type and time point are not known.

This chain links TRBV14 with TRBJ1-6; D is perhaps TRBD1 (6 bases). Trimming removed 5 bases at V and 10 bases at J, with 21 bases between. From germline, CDR1 is SGHDN and CDR2 FVKESK. The CDR3 is made up of 16 amino acids. CDR3 sequence: CASSYGGPGIGSPLHF. The CDR3 DNA reads as TGTGCCAGCAGCTACGGGGGGCCCGGAATAGGCTCACCCCTCCACTTT.

The J gene is TRBJ1-5, the V gene TRBV7-9; D remains ambiguous. The germline gives CDR1 SEHNR, CDR2 FQNEAQ (reference sequence). The CDR3 is 19 residues long. Trimming took off 2 bases at V and 0 bases at J, with 20 bases between the two ends. This CDR3 is CASSLSPGGILYSNQPQHF. CDR3 bases: TGTGCCAGCAGCTTATCTCCGGGAGGGATTCTCTATAGCAATCAGCCCCAGCATTTT.

This clonotype has just a few counts. V gene TRBV12-3 or TRBV12-4 combines with J gene TRBJ2-5; TRBD1 might be the D (6 bases). CDR3 length: 17 amino acids. V was cut by 5 bases and J by 5 bases, with 24 bases left in between. The CDR3 DNA is TGTGCCAGCAGTATGGACAGCCGGGTGCGCGGCGGGGAGACCCAGTACTTC. This sequence encodes CASSMDSRVRGGETQYF.

V is TRBV27 and J is TRBJ2-2; D may be TRBD2 (5 bases). The CDR3 has 17 amino acids. Trimming shortened V by 3 bases and J by 1 base, and 15 bases separated the two germline ends. Germline CDR1 is MNHEY and CDR2 is SMNVEV (reference sequence). DNA of the CDR3: TGTGCCAGCAGTTTTACCGGAGGTTCCCTGAACACCGGGGAGCTGTTTTTT. Encoded protein: CASSFTGGSLNTGELFF.

The CDR3 nucleotides read TGCAGTGCTAGAGACGGGACCGTCAATCAGCCCCAGCATTTT. It encodes CSARDGTVNQPQHF. The J gene is TRBJ1-5, the V gene TRBV20-1; the D gene is possibly TRBD1 (5 bases). Trimming removed 0 bases at V and 3 bases at J, with 9 bases between. The CDR3 extends over 14 amino acids. From germline, CDR1 is DFQATT and CDR2 SNEGSKA (reference sequence).

The chain recombines TRBV29-1 with TRBJ2-1; TRBD2 agrees at 10 bases. There are 16 residues in the CDR3. The J segment lost 7 bases and the V segment lost 6 bases, leaving 15 bases of the junction unmatched. Germline CDR1 is SQVTM and CDR2 is ANQGSEA. The CDR3 region is CSVGRGLAGDLNEQFF. In DNA form, the CDR3 reads TGCAGCGTCGGAAGGGGGCTAGCGGGAGACCTTAATGAGCAGTTCTTC.

CDR3 nucleotide sequence: TGTGCCAGCAGCTTAGGGCGGGATGACAATGAGCAGTTCTTC. Amino acid sequence: CASSLGRDDNEQFF. The rearrangement uses TRBV7-9 and TRBJ2-1, with a weak D call TRBD2 (6 bases). CDR1 SEHNR and CDR2 FQNEAQ come from the germline V gene (reference sequence). V lost 1 base, J lost 5 bases, and 9 bases lay in between. This CDR3 has 14 residues.

This clonotype turned up a few times. The chain recombines TRBV5-1 with TRBJ2-1; TRBD2 matches 13 bases. CDR3 length: 15 residues. Germline V CDR1 and CDR2: SGHRS, YFSETQ. Trimming cost V 4 bases and J 4 bases; bases outside gene matches: 2. The CDR3 sequence: CASSTGLAGYNEQFF. Here the CDR3 DNA reads TGCGCCAGCAGCACGGGACTAGCGGGATACAATGAGCAGTTCTTC.

The gene calls are TRBV7-2 and TRBJ2-5; 8 nucleotides align to TRBD2. With 5 bases clipped from V and 4 bases from J, the junction kept 12 bases outside the gene matches. The V gene's germline CDR1 is SGHTA and CDR2 FQGNSA. This CDR3 is 16 amino acids long. CDR3 in amino acids: CASSQEGLVMGETQYF. CDR3 nucleotide sequence: TGTGCCAGCAGCCAAGAGGGACTAGTGATGGGAGAGACCCAGTACTTC.

The chain carries TRBV24-1 and TRBJ2-3, with D hard to call. Trimming cost V 1 base and J 6 bases, with 10 bases left between them. The CDR3 is made up of 14 amino acids. Germline V CDR1 and CDR2: KGHDR, SFDVKD. The CDR3: CATSDFPRPDTQYF. The CDR3 bases are TGTGCCACCAGTGATTTCCCGAGACCGGATACGCAGTATTTT.

This clonotype was detected a few times. The J gene is TRBJ1-1, the V gene TRBV20-1; D call uncertain. V dropped 3 bases and J dropped 1 base, with 9 bases sitting between them. CDR3 size: 13 residues. Germline CDR1 DFQATT, CDR2 SNEGSKA (reference sequence). CDR3 sequence reads: CSASWGTNTEAFF. In nucleotides, the CDR3 is TGCAGTGCTAGTTGGGGAACGAACACTGAAGCTTTCTTT.

This clonotype occurred a few times. One end of the junction is discordant with germline, which a read error may explain. V and J are TRBV20-1 and TRBJ2-1; D is possibly TRBD2 (5 bases). Germline CDR1 is DFQATT and CDR2 is SNEGSKA (reference sequence). This CDR3 spans 15 amino acids. CDR3 nucleotides: TGCAGTGCTAGATCATCTAGCATGTCCTTCAATGAGCAGTTCTTC. It codes for CSARSSSMSFNEQFF.

In this sample, this clonotype turned up many times. V is TRBV11-2 and J is TRBJ2-5; no firm D call. This CDR3 has 12 amino acids. Germline values: CDR1 SGHAT, CDR2 FQNNGV. Trimming took 3 bases from V and 5 from J, leaving 7 bases between them. The CDR3: CASSFGGETQYF. For the CDR3, the DNA is TGTGCCAGCAGCTTCGGTGGGGAGACCCAGTACTTC.

This clonotype was counted only a few times. The CDR3 here is CASSLTSGRASAVRTDTQYF. Written as DNA, the CDR3 is TGTGCCAGCAGCCTGACTAGCGGGAGGGCCTCTGCCGTGCGCACAGATACGCAGTATTTT. This chain links TRBV9 with TRBJ2-3, with 14 nucleotides matching TRBD2. Trimming took 4 bases from V and 1 from J; bases not matched to a gene: 14. The CDR3 spans 20 residues. Germline V CDR1 and CDR2: SGDLS, YYNGEE.

This clonotype was detected only a few times. This chain connects TRBV6-2 or TRBV6-3 to TRBJ2-4; 7 bases agree with TRBD1. CDR3 length: 18 amino acids. Germline lookup yields CDR1 MNHEY and CDR2 SVGEGT. Unmatched junction bases numbered 15, after V lost 6 bases and J lost 1 base. CDR3 DNA sequence: TGTGCCAGCAGCCTACTGCTTCCGGGACAGTCGGCCAAAAACATTCAGTACTTC. As protein: CASSLLLPGQSAKNIQYF.

The genes are TRBV6-5 and TRBJ1-5, with 9 bases fitting TRBD1. This CDR3 has 15 residues. V gave up 6 bases and J gave up 6 bases; unmatched junction bases: 9. Germline lookup yields CDR1 MNHEY and CDR2 SVGAGI. The CDR3 DNA reads as TGTGCCAGCAGGGGAACCGGGACAGGGAGTCAGCCCCAGCATTTT. This gives the protein CASRGTGTGSQPQHF.